The TCR beta chain described here comes from a study of control samples from healthy donors and cancer patients. Repertoires were generated with immunoSEQ multiplex PCR, while TCRdb's copy carries only in-frame clones and drops some. This repertoire shows roughly 90,000 clones, about 88% found once; its top ten account for 8.5% to 10%. From germline, CDR1 is LNHDA and CDR2 SQIVND (reference sequence). With V trimmed by 4 bases and J by 1 base, 1 base remained unmatched. CDR3 length: 15 residues. This TCR came from a woman between 50 and 59 years old with colorectal cancer. Sequencing was done on a sample of PBMCs. The chain uses TRBV19 and TRBJ2-4, with 10 bases aligning to TRBD1. The CDR3 DNA is TGTGCCAGTAGTACGGACAGGGGGGCCAAAAACATTCAGTACTTC. This encodes CASSTDRGAKNIQYF.